The entry that follows covers one TCR beta chain sequence. V was trimmed by 3 bases and J by 0 bases, leaving 18 bases between them. CDR1 and CDR2 from the germline V gene are LNHDA and SQIVND (reference sequence). The CDR3 is 18 residues long. In the original analysis: Reference gene primer amplification gave nucleated cell count estimates. Assay: immunoSEQ multiplex PCR; the TCRdb copy retains only in-frame clones and omits some. The V and J calls and clone size come from that table; D and trimming were worked out from the DNA. The data show roughly 250,000 clones, about 80% seen once. The data stem from a study of blood T cell repertoires in COVID-19. Study summary: Specimens from acute and convalescent COVID-19 originated in the United States, Italy and Spain. T cells, B-cell-depleted T cells, or PBMCs provided the cDNA or gDNA that served as material.

The chain joins TRBV19 to TRBJ1-5, with a possible D match to TRBD1 (5 bases). This TCR was recovered from a woman of 80 years or more with acute or convalescent COVID-19. The material sequenced was peripheral blood. The CDR3 reads CASSIRMAGSSSNQPQHF. The CDR3 DNA reads TGTGCCAGTAGTATTCGAATGGCAGGGTCGAGTAGCAATCAGCCCCAGCATTTT.